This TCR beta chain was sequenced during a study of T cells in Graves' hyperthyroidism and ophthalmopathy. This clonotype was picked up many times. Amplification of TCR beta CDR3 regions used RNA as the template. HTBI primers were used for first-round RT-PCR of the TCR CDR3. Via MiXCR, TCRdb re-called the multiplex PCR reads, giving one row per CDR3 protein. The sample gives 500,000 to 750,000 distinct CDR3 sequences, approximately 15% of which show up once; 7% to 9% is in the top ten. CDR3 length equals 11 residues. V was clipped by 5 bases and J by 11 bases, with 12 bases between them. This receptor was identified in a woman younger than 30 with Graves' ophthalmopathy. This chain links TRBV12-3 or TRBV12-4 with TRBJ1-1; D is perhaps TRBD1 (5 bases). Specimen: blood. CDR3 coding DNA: TGTGCCAGCAGTCGCCGGGGGGATGCTTTCTTT. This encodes CASSRRGDAFF.